The clone carrying this T cell receptor (beta chain) was seen a few times. The antigen remains undetermined. The ends were cut back, 3 bases at V and 5 bases at J, with 13 bases in the middle. Germline V gives CDR1 KGHSY, CDR2 FQNENV. CDR3 length: 14 amino acids. The TCRbeta library was prepared with unique molecular identifiers. TCRdb called the PCR reads again in MiXCR, with one record for every CDR3 protein. This table has a few hundred thousand distinct CDR3 sequences, about 40% appearing once. This sample was included in a study of T-cell reconstitution after alpha-beta-depleted transplantation in children. The study, taken as a whole, reports: In some patients, recipient T cells and intrathymic progenitors surviving conditioning explained high day-60 diversity. About two months after transplant, alpha-beta T cells reportedly came from several hundred expanded graft clones. A year had passed since transplant, and T-cell counts and diversity by then came mostly from newly produced T cells.

The sequencing used PBMCs, collected before TCRalphabeta/CD19-depleted stem cell transplant. This clonotype originated in a girl under 10 years old with aplastic anemia, due to receive a stem cell transplant. The chain has TRBV16 and TRBJ1-2; no clear D. Here the CDR3 DNA reads TGTGCCAGCAGCCATCGTCCGGGCGGGTATGGCTACACCTTC. Translated, it gives CASSHRPGGYGYTF.